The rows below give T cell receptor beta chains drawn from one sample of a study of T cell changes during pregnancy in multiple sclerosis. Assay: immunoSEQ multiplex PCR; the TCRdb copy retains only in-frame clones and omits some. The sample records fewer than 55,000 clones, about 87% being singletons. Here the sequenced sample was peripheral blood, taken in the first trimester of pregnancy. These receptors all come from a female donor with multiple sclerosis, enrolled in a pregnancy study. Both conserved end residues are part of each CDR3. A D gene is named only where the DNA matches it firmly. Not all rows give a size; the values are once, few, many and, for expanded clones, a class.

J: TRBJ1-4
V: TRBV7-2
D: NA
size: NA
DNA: TGTGCCAGCAGCTTAGCGCGGAGGTATGGAGAAGAAAAACTGTTTTTT
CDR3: CASSLARRYGEEKLFF

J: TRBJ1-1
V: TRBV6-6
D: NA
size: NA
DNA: TGTGCCAGCAGTTGGGACATGAACACTGAAGCTTTCTTT
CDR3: CASSWDMNTEAFF

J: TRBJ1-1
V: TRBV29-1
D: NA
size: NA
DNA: TGCAGCGTTGAAGCGGAGTTGAACACTGAAGCTTTCTTT
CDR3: CSVEAELNTEAFF

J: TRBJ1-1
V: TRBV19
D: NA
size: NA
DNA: TGTGCCAGTAGTATGGAGGGCGGAGGGGTCACTGAAGCTTTCTTT
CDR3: CASSMEGGGVTEAFF

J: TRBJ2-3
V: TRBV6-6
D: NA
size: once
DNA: TGTGCCAGCAGTTACGGCAGAGGGGATACGCAGTATTTT
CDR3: CASSYGRGDTQYF

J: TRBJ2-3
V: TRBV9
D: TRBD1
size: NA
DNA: TGTGCCAGCAGCGGGGGACAGGGGGAGGGCACAGATACGCAGTATTTT
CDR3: CASSGGQGEGTDTQYF

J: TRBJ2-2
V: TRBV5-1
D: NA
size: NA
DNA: TGCGCCAGCAGTTTCGGCAGGGGGGACACCGGGGAGCTGTTTTTT
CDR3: CASSFGRGDTGELFF

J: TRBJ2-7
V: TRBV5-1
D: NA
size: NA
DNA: TGCGCCAGCAGCTTGGTTTCAGGGGCCTACGAGCAGTACTTC
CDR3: CASSLVSGAYEQYF

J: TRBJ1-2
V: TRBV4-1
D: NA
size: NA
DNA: TGCGCCAGCAGCCAACCGCCACGGGGGAGAACCAACTATGGCTACACCTTC
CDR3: CASSQPPRGRTNYGYTF

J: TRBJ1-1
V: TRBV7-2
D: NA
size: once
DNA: TGTGCCAGCAGCCCACTTCGTACGATCTTGAACACTGAAGCTTTCTTT
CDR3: CASSPLRTILNTEAFF

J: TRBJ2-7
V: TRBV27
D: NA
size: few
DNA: TGTGCCAGCAGTCCCGGGGTTAGGTCCCTCGAGCAGTACTTC
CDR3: CASSPGVRSLEQYF

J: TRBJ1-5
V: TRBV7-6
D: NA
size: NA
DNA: TGTGCCAGCAGTGGGGGCCCTCAATGGCCCCAGCATTTT
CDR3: CASSGGPQWPQHF

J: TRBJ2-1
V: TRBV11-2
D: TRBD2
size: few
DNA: TGTGCCAGCAGCTTAAGAAGGACTAGCGCGCATATCAATGAGCAGTTCTTC
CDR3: CASSLRRTSAHINEQFF

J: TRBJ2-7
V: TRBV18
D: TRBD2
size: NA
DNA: TGTGCCAGCTCACCACCGATTAGCGGGGGGGAACGGTGGTACGAGCAGTACTTC
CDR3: CASSPPISGGERWYEQYF

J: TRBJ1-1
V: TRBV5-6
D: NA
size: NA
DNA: TGTGCCAGCAGCTTGTGGCAGGGGACGAAAGCTTTCTTT
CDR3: CASSLWQGTKAFF

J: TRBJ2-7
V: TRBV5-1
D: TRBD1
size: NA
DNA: TGCGCCAGCAGCTTGGAGGGACAGGCGTACGAGCAGTACTTC
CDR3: CASSLEGQAYEQYF

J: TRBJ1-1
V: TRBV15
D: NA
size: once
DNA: TGTGCCACCAGCAGAGTCCTGTTGCGGAACACTGAAGCTTTCTTT
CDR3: CATSRVLLRNTEAFF

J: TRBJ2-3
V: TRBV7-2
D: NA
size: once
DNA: TGTGCCAGCACCCCTTCGTCCACAGATACGCAGTATTTT
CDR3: CASTPSSTDTQYF

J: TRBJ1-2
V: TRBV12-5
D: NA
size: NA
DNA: TGTGCTAGTGGTTTGTTTCGGGGTAAGGTTTTCGGCTACACCTTC
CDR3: CASGLFRGKVFGYTF

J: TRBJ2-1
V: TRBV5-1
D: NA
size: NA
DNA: TGCGCCAGCAGGCCCCTTGGGGGGTACTCCTACAATGAGCAGTTCTTC
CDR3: CASRPLGGYSYNEQFF

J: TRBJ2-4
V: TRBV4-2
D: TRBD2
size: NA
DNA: TGTGCCAGCAGCCAGAGAGGACTAGCGGGGGGGAAATTTTACTTC
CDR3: CASSQRGLAGGKFYF

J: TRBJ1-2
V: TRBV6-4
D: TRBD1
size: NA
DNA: TGTGCCAGCAGTGACGCCGGGACAGGGCCTATTGGGAACACCTTC
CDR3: CASSDAGTGPIGNTF

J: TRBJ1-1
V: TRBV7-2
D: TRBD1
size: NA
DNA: TGTGCCAGCAGCTTAGGGGGGACAGGGGGCGTTGAAGCTTTCTTT
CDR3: CASSLGGTGGVEAFF

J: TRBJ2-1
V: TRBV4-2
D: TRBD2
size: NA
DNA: TGTGCCAGCAGCTTAAGGGGAGGGACTAGCGGTATACGACAGTTCTTC
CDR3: CASSLRGGTSGIRQFF

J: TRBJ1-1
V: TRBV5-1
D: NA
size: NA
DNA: TGCGCCAGCAGCCTAACTACCGGGGGGAGAGGGAACACTGAAGCTTTCTTT
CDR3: CASSLTTGGRGNTEAFF

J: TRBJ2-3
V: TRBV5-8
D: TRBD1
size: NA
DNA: TGTGCCAGCAGCTCCCTCCGGACAGGGGCAGGAGATACGCAGTATTTT
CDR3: CASSSLRTGAGDTQYF

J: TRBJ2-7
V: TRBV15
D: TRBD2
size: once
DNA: TGTGCCACCAGCAGTGGGGGGGACGGCTACGAGCAGTACTTC
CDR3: CATSSGGDGYEQYF

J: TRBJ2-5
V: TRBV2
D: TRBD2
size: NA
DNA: TGTGCCAGCAGAGTAGCGGGGGGGCTGGGGACCCAGTACTTC
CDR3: CASRVAGGLGTQYF

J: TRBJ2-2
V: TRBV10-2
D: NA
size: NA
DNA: TGCGCCAGCAGTGAGGGCCCCCCCTGGGGGGGGCGCTACACCGGGGAGCTGTTTTTT
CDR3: CASSEGPPWGGRYTGELFF

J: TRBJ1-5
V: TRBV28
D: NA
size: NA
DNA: TGTGCCAGCAGTTTAGGGGGGGTTTTGGGCAATCAGCCCCAGCATTTT
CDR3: CASSLGGVLGNQPQHF

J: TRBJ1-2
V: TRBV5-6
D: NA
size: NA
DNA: TGTGCCAGCCAGGGGAGGGGAGGCTATGGCTACACCTTC
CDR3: CASQGRGGYGYTF

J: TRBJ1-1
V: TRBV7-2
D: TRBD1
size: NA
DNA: TGTGCCAGCAGCTTATCCCTAGACAGGGCCGAAGCTTTCTTT
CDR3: CASSLSLDRAEAFF

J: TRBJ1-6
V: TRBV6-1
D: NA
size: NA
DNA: TGTGCCAGCAGTCCCTTAGGGAGGAATTCACCCCTCCACTTT
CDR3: CASSPLGRNSPLHF

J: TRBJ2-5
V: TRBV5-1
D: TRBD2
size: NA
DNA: TGCGCCGGCAGCGATCTGACTAGCGGGGGTGAGACCCAGTACTTC
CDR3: CAGSDLTSGGETQYF

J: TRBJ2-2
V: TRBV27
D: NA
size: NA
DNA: TGTGCCAGCAGGGTTATGGGGGGAAGTACCGGGGAGCTGTTTTTT
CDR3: CASRVMGGSTGELFF

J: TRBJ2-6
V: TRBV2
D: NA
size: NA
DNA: TGTGCCAGCAGTGAAAGTGGAGGTTCTGGGGCCAACGTCCTGACTTTC
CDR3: CASSESGGSGANVLTF

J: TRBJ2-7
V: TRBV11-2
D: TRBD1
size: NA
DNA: TGTGCCAGCAGTCCCGGACAGGGCAGGTCCTACGAGCAGTACTTC
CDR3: CASSPGQGRSYEQYF

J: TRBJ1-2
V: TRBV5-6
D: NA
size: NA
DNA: TGTGCCAGCAGCTCCCCGGGGGGCTTAGTGGGCTACACCTTC
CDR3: CASSSPGGLVGYTF

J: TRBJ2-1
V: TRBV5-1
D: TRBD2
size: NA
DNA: TGCGCCAGCAGCTTGGTTCCCCCTAGCGGGTACAATGAGCAGTTCTTC
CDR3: CASSLVPPSGYNEQFF

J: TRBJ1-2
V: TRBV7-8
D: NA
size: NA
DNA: TGTGCCAGCAGCTTACCCGCGGGTGCCCTACAGACAAGCAATGGCTACACCTTC
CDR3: CASSLPAGALQTSNGYTF

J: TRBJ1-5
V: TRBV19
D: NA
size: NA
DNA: TGTGCCAGTAGTTCCCCTTGGCCCAATCAGCCCCAGCATTTT
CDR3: CASSSPWPNQPQHF

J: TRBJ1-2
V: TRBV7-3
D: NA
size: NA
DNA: TGTGCCAGCAGCCCCGGACAGCGAGATGGCTACACCTTC
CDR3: CASSPGQRDGYTF

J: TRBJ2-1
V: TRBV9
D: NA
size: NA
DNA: TGTGCCAGCAGCGTAGGAAGTAGGGGCTACAATGAGCAGTTCTTC
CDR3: CASSVGSRGYNEQFF

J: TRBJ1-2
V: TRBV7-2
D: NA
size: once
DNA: TGTGCCAGCAGCTTAGTAAATATGGGAGCTAACTATGGCTACACCTTC
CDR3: CASSLVNMGANYGYTF

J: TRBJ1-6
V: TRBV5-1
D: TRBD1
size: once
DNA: TGCGCCAGCAGCTTGGCGGACAGGGATAATTCACCCCTCCACTTT
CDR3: CASSLADRDNSPLHF

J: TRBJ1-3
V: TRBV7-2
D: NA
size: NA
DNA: TGTGCCAGCAGCTCCCAAGCAGGAAACACCATATATTTT
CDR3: CASSSQAGNTIYF

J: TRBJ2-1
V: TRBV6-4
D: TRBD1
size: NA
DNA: TGTGCCAGCAGTTTCCGACAGGGGGGCTTTAATGAGCAGTTCTTC
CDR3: CASSFRQGGFNEQFF

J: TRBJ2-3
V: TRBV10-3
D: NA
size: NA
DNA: TGTGCCACCCTCGGCGTGCTAGGTGCAGATACGCAGTATTTT
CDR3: CATLGVLGADTQYF

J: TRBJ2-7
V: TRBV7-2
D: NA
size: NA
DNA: TGTGCCAGCAGCTTTTATACCTACGAGCAGTACTTC
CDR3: CASSFYTYEQYF

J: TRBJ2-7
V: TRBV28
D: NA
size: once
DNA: TGTGCCAGCAGTTATAATTGGGCAGGCGAGCAGTACTTC
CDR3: CASSYNWAGEQYF

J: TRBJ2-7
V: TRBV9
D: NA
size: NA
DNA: TGTGCCAGCAGCTCTGATCCTAGCTCCTACGAGCAGTACTTC
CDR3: CASSSDPSSYEQYF

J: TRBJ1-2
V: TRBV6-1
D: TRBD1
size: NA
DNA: TGTGCCAGCACCCCCCAGACAGGGGGCTATGGCTACACCTTC
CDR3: CASTPQTGGYGYTF

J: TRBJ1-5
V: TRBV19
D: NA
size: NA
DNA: TGTGCCAGTAGTCTTGACCAGGGGCTCGCCAATCAGCCCCAGCATTTT
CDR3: CASSLDQGLANQPQHF

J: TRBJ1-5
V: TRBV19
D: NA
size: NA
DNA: TGTGCCAGTAGTATAGACCTTACAGGGTATAGCAATCAGCCCCAGCATTTT
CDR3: CASSIDLTGYSNQPQHF

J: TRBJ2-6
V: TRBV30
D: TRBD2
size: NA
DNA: TGTGCCTGGAAGGGCGGGGGGGTTGCGGCCAACGTCCTGACTTTC
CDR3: CAWKGGGVAANVLTF

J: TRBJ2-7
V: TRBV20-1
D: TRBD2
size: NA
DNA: TGCAGTGCTCTAGCGGGGTACGAGCAGTACTTC
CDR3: CSALAGYEQYF